A few counts support the clone carrying this T cell receptor beta chain. The antigen remains unidentified. The record originates from a study of molecular identifiers for immune sequencing clone quantification. Via MiXCR, TCRdb re-called the PCR reads, giving one row per CDR3 protein. The data show 250,000 to 350,000 distinct CDR3 sequences, over 20% seen once. Study outcomes and limitations: Under 1% of molecules in naive cells, but over 98% of effector molecules, belonged to clones above 20 RNA copies. Amid approximately 1 million naive cells, spiked Jurkat TCR RNA from one cell was reportedly still detectable.

In germline, CDR1 is SGHAT, CDR2 FQNNGV. V lost 0 bases and J 5 bases, leaving 10 bases between the germline ends. This CDR3 region has 14 residues. This clonotype originated in a human donor in good health. Some libraries in this study had Jurkat cell RNA spiked in. What was sequenced was naive CD8+ T cells from blood, with Jurkat cell RNA spiked in. Subset defined: FACS-sorted CD8+CD4-CCR7+CD45RA+ naive T cells. The chain employs TRBV11-2 and TRBJ1-1, with unresolved D. CDR3 in amino acids: CASSLDAGGTEAFF. In nucleotides, the CDR3 is TGTGCCAGCAGCTTAGATGCGGGAGGAACTGAAGCTTTCTTT.